The 16 T cell receptor beta chains in this list originate from one sample, sequenced in a study of cytomegalovirus exposure and HLA in healthy donors. The study ran its PCR with 60 Vbeta and 13 Jbeta primers. The assay was immunoSEQ multiplex PCR, and TCRdb's table has in-frame clones only and misses some. The repertoire holds roughly 100,000 clones, with around 71% as singletons. The sample comprised PBMCs. The source of these receptors is a boy under 18 in good health and CMV-seronegative.

This sequence joins TRBV25-1 and TRBJ2-1; perhaps TRBD2 as D (7 bases). CDR1 is MGHDK and CDR2 is SYGVNS in the germline V gene. V was pared by 10 bases and J by 6 bases, with 16 bases between. This CDR3 region has 13 residues. The CDR3 DNA sequence: TGTGCCACCCGCGGGGGCGGTGGCAATGAGCAGTTCTTC. Residues: CATRGGGGNEQFF. Together with reference TRBV25-1 and TRBJ2-1, the CDR3 gives the full variable domain: EADIYQTPRYLVIGTGKKITLECSQTMGHDKMYWYQQDPGMELHLIHYSYGVNSTEKGDLSSESTVSRIRTEHFPLTLESARPSHTSQYLCATRGGGGNEQFFGPGTRLTVL.

This clone was picked up a small number of times. CDR3 nucleotide sequence: TGTGCCAGCAGCCCGGACAATAACTATGGCTACACCTTC. It codes for CASSPDNNYGYTF. The chain joins TRBV7-2 to TRBJ1-2, with D perhaps matching TRBD1 (5 bases). Per germline, CDR1 SGHTA and CDR2 FQGNSA. The CDR3 covers 13 residues. Trimming removed 5 bases from V and 1 base from J, with 8 bases in between. Full variable domain (remainder filled in from reference TRBV7-2 and TRBJ1-2): GAGVSQSPSNKVTEKGKDVELRCDPISGHTALYWYRQSLGQGLEFLIYFQGNSAPDKSGLPSDRFSAERTGGSVSTLTIQRTQQEDSAVYLCASSPDNNYGYTFGSGTRLTVV.

This chain connects TRBV6-5 to TRBJ2-5; D might be TRBD1 (6 bases). The V and J ends lost 6 bases and 5 bases respectively, with 13 bases between them. The CDR3 length is 13 residues. Germline V gene data show CDR1 as MNHEY and CDR2 as SVGAGI. DNA for the CDR3: TGTGCCAGCAGGCAACAGGGTTGGGAGACCCAGTACTTC. Protein sequence: CASRQQGWETQYF.

The rearrangement joins TRBV19 to TRBJ1-2, with 8 bases aligning to TRBD1. Germline values: CDR1 LNHDA, CDR2 SQIVND (reference sequence). The CDR3 spans 17 residues. The junction had 15 bases not matched to a gene; V was cut back by 5 bases and J by 4 bases. CDR3 DNA: TGTGCCAGTAGTTTATCCAGGACAGGGTATAAAACCTATGGCTACACCTTC. It translates to CASSLSRTGYKTYGYTF.

The chain is built from TRBV29-1 and TRBJ2-1; D is possibly TRBD2 (5 bases). Trimming left V 8 bases short and J 6 bases short, with 17 bases between. From germline, CDR1 is SQVTM and CDR2 ANQGSEA. The CDR3 extends over 13 amino acids. The CDR3 protein is CSQRVAQTNEQFF. DNA of the CDR3: TGCAGCCAGAGAGTAGCGCAGACCAATGAGCAGTTCTTC.

This chain uses TRBV10-3 with TRBJ1-3, with 9 bases matching TRBD1. Germline loops: CDR1 ENHRY, CDR2 SYGVKD. This CDR3 region has 14 residues. Unmatched junction bases numbered 2, after V lost 2 bases and J lost 6 bases. This CDR3 reads CAISENRGPNTIYF. CDR3 coding DNA: TGTGCCATCAGTGAGAACAGGGGGCCAAACACCATATATTTT.

The genes are TRBV11-2 and TRBJ2-5, with D perhaps matching TRBD1 (6 bases). This CDR3 has 13 residues. The germline V gene encodes CDR1 SGHAT and CDR2 FQNNGV. V gave up 5 bases and J gave up 2 bases, with 9 bases separating them. The CDR3 here is CASSRTVQETQYF. CDR3 nucleotide sequence: TGTGCCAGCAGCCGGACAGTGCAAGAGACCCAGTACTTC.

The genes are TRBV5-1 and TRBJ2-3, with 11 nucleotides matching TRBD1. V gave up 0 bases and J gave up 4 bases; unmatched junction bases: 7. The germline gives CDR1 SGHRS, CDR2 YFSETQ. This CDR3 is 17 amino acids long. The DNA for the CDR3 is TGCGCCAGCAGCTTGGTAATCGGGACAGGGGGTGCAGATACGCAGTATTTT. Protein product: CASSLVIGTGGADTQYF.

The chain uses TRBV28 and TRBJ2-5; 10 bases agree with TRBD1. CDR3 length: 15 amino acids. J gave up 1 base and V 6 bases, and 5 bases lay outside the gene matches. Looked up from germline, CDR1 is MDHEN and CDR2 is SYDVKM. The CDR3 is CASRPGQGFQETQYF. In nucleotides, the CDR3 is TGTGCCAGCAGACCGGGACAGGGGTTCCAAGAGACCCAGTACTTC.

The rearrangement links TRBV19 to TRBJ1-1, with D hard to call. V lost 5 bases, J lost 0 bases, and 16 bases lay in between. The CDR3 covers 16 residues. Per germline, CDR1 LNHDA and CDR2 SQIVND (reference sequence). CDR3 loop: CASSLLDSTMNTEAFF. The CDR3, as DNA: TGTGCCAGTAGTCTTCTGGACTCGACCATGAACACTGAAGCTTTCTTT. Looking up the rest from reference TRBV19 and TRBJ1-1 gives the full variable domain: DGGITQSPKYLFRKEGQNVTLSCEQNLNHDAMYWYRQDPGQGLRLIYYSQIVNDFQKGDIAEGYSVSREKKESFPLTVTSAQKNPTAFYLCASSLLDSTMNTEAFFGQGTRLTVV.

The sample holds a few counts of this clone. This chain uses TRBV2 with TRBJ1-1, with no clear D. CDR3 length equals 15 residues. Germline CDR1 reads SNHLY; CDR2 reads FYNNEI. V lost 4 bases to trimming and J lost 6 bases, with 18 bases between them. CDR3: CASSANLLATSEAFF. Here the CDR3 DNA reads TGTGCCAGCAGTGCGAACCTACTCGCGACATCTGAAGCTTTCTTT.

V usage is TRBV5-1 and J usage is TRBJ2-1, with D tentatively TRBD2 (7 bases). The CDR3 consists of 15 residues. Germline CDR1 is SGHRS and CDR2 is YFSETQ. Trimming stripped 4 bases from V and 0 bases from J, with 11 bases between. The CDR3 spells CASSEGGSSYNEQFF. The DNA for the CDR3 is TGCGCCAGCAGCGAGGGGGGGTCCTCCTACAATGAGCAGTTCTTC.

This clone was recorded once. The rearrangement uses TRBV2 and TRBJ1-1, with a weak D call TRBD1 (5 bases). The germline V and J ends were trimmed by 6 bases and 7 bases, with 21 bases remaining between them. This CDR3 region has 15 residues. Germline CDR1 SNHLY, CDR2 FYNNEI. This CDR3 is CASSGPTGGQGEAFF. Written as DNA, the CDR3 is TGTGCCAGCAGCGGACCCACAGGAGGGCAGGGTGAAGCTTTCTTT.

This chain connects TRBV28 to TRBJ2-7; D call uncertain. The CDR3 is 12 amino acids. Per germline, CDR1 MDHEN and CDR2 SYDVKM. Trimming stripped 4 bases from V and 7 bases from J, with 11 bases between. CDR3 sequence: CASSSFLSEQYF. The CDR3 DNA sequence: TGTGCCAGCAGTTCCTTTTTATCGGAGCAGTACTTC. The full variable domain, rest sourced from reference TRBV28 and TRBJ2-7, is DVKVTQSSRYLVKRTGEKVFLECVQDMDHENMFWYRQDPGLGLRLIYFSYDVKMKEKGDIPEGYSVSREKKERFSLILESASTNQTSMYLCASSSFLSEQYFGPGTRLTVT.

The genes are TRBV28 and TRBJ1-5, with a weak D call TRBD1 (5 bases). Trimming left V 10 bases short and J 4 bases short, with 8 bases between. CDR1 MDHEN and CDR2 SYDVKM come from the germline V gene. The CDR3 covers 11 residues. The CDR3 DNA sequence: TGTGCCACCGCAGGGAATCAGCCCCAGCATTTT. Translating gives CATAGNQPQHF. Full variable domain (missing parts from reference TRBV28 and TRBJ1-5): DVKVTQSSRYLVKRTGEKVFLECVQDMDHENMFWYRQDPGLGLRLIYFSYDVKMKEKGDIPEGYSVSREKKERFSLILESASTNQTSMYLCATAGNQPQHFGDGTRLSIL.

This clone has only a few counts. The CDR3 loop is CAWRTGQTRAFF. In nucleotides, the CDR3 is TGTGCCTGGCGGACAGGCCAGACCAGAGCTTTCTTT. The chain uses TRBV30 and TRBJ1-1; 7 bases align to TRBD1. Germline V CDR1 and CDR2: GTSNPN, SVGIG (reference sequence). J was trimmed by 10 bases and V by 5 bases; bases with no gene match: 10. CDR3 length: 12 residues.